The 17 T cell receptor beta chains given below trace back to one sample, sequenced in a study of shared clonotypes between healthy human individuals. TCRdb's table, derived via immunoSEQ multiplex PCR, lists solely in-frame clones and lacks some. The sample shows millions of clones, just over 90% of them seen only once. The specimen was naive CD4+ T cells sorted from blood. Regarding subset: CD45RA+ positively selected. Every receptor here comes from a man aged 18 to 30 in good health.

The chain links TRBV19 to TRBJ1-6; D is unresolved. There are 13 residues in the CDR3. In germline, CDR1 is LNHDA, CDR2 SQIVND (reference sequence). Trimming took off 2 bases at V and 8 bases at J, with 7 bases between the two ends. The CDR3 DNA is TGTGCCAGTAGTATAAAGGGAGATTCACCCCTCCACTTT. This gives the protein CASSIKGDSPLHF.

The chain links TRBV18 to TRBJ2-7; perhaps TRBD1 as D (6 bases). The CDR3 extends over 15 amino acids. The V gene's germline CDR1 is KGHSH and CDR2 LQKENI. The ends were cut back, 6 bases at V and 7 bases at J, with 22 bases in the middle. In DNA, the CDR3 is TGTGCCAGCTCTCCTACCTCCGGACAGCCCAGGGAGCAGTACTTC. This sequence encodes CASSPTSGQPREQYF.

The chain employs TRBV18 and TRBJ2-7, with 10 nucleotides matching TRBD1. The CDR3 is 15 amino acids. The V gene's germline CDR1 is KGHSH and CDR2 LQKENI. V dropped 3 bases and J dropped 2; count of bases not matched to a gene: 4. The CDR3 loop is CASSPIGQGAYEQYF. The CDR3 nucleotides read TGTGCCAGCTCACCTATCGGACAGGGGGCCTACGAGCAGTACTTC.

V and J are TRBV10-2 and TRBJ2-2, with 11 bases that match TRBD2. CDR1 is WSHSY, CDR2 SAAADI, per germline. The CDR3 length is 17 residues. V trimming: 7 bases; J trimming: 4 bases; junction bases outside the gene matches: 11. The CDR3 DNA is TGCGCCAGCATTTCGAGTAGCGGGGGGGCGGGCACCGGGGAGCTGTTTTTT. Its protein is CASISSSGGAGTGELFF.

The chain links TRBV28 to TRBJ2-7, with TRBD2 as a possible D gene (7 bases). Germline CDR1 is MDHEN and CDR2 is SYDVKM. The CDR3 contains 13 residues. V was trimmed by 10 bases and J by 3 bases, leaving 16 bases between them. The CDR3 reads CATGGGPNYEQYF. In DNA form, the CDR3 reads TGTGCCACTGGGGGGGGGCCGAACTACGAGCAGTACTTC.

V and J are TRBV6-5 and TRBJ1-5; TRBD1 matches 8 bases. J gave up 1 base and V 6 bases, and 2 bases lay outside the gene matches. CDR1 is MNHEY and CDR2 is SVGAGI in the germline V gene. The CDR3 is made up of 14 amino acids. As DNA, the CDR3 is TGTGCCAGCAGCGACAGGGGAAGCAATCAGCCCCAGCATTTT. Translation gives CASSDRGSNQPQHF.

The chain joins TRBV5-1 to TRBJ1-2; TRBD1 matches 7 bases. In germline, CDR1 is SGHRS, CDR2 YFSETQ. Trimming removed 4 bases from V and 5 bases from J; junction bases left unmatched: 8. This CDR3 is built from 14 residues. The CDR3 loop is CASSRSGTDYGYTF. In nucleotides, the CDR3 is TGCGCCAGCAGCCGATCCGGGACAGATTATGGCTACACCTTC.

The rearrangement joins TRBV6-1 to TRBJ1-6, with D unresolved. Germline V gene data show CDR1 as MNHNS and CDR2 as SASEGT. Trimming pared 5 bases from V and 5 bases from J, leaving 13 bases between. This CDR3 spans 15 amino acids. The CDR3 loop is CASSLGGQNNSPLHF. CDR3 DNA: TGTGCCAGCAGTCTCGGAGGGCAAAATAATTCACCCCTCCACTTT.

This chain joins TRBV27 and TRBJ1-4, with no clear D. V was cut by 3 bases and J by 2 bases, with 13 bases left in between. Germline-derived CDR1 and CDR2 are MNHEY and SMNVEV (reference sequence). The CDR3 extends over 16 amino acids. CDR3 nucleotide sequence: TGTGCCAGCAGTTTTAAGTGGGAGGGTACTAATGAAAAACTGTTTTTT. Its translation is CASSFKWEGTNEKLFF.

V gene TRBV15 combines with J gene TRBJ2-1; 8 bases are shared with TRBD2. There are 18 residues in the CDR3. Looked up from germline, CDR1 is LNHNV and CDR2 is YYDKDF (reference sequence). V was clipped by 2 bases and J by 6 bases; unmatched bases: 15. CDR3 loop: CATSRPLRVQAGANEQFF. In DNA, the CDR3 is TGTGCCACCAGCAGACCACTCAGAGTCCAAGCGGGAGCCAATGAGCAGTTCTTC.

The sample holds one count of this clone. The V gene is TRBV11-3, the J gene TRBJ2-2; D uncertain. Germline V gene lookup returns CDR1 SGHNT and CDR2 YENEEA. The CDR3 has 14 residues. The V gene lost 1 base and the J gene lost 4 bases, with 7 bases spanning the gap. DNA of the CDR3: TGTGCCAGCAGCTTAGGGGGTTCCACCGGGGAGCTGTTTTTT. Protein product: CASSLGGSTGELFF.

This chain joins TRBV30 and TRBJ1-3; D might be TRBD1 (5 bases). The germline gives CDR1 GTSNPN, CDR2 SVGIG (reference sequence). V lost 3 bases, J lost 0 bases, and 12 bases lay in between. The CDR3 has 15 residues. Written as DNA, the CDR3 is TGTGCCTGGAGCGGGGACGGAAACTCTGGAAACACCATATATTTT. Translated: CAWSGDGNSGNTIYF.

To note about this clone: At one end, the junction sequence differs from germline, possibly due to a read error. The chain recombines TRBV5-6 with TRBJ1-3; unclear D gene. This CDR3 comprises 12 residues. In germline, CDR1 is SGHDT, CDR2 YYEEEE. The CDR3 loop reads CASSERPGPTHF. CDR3 bases: TGTGCCAGCAGCGAAAGACCCGGCCCAACACATTTT.

The sample holds a few counts of this clone. The chain has TRBV5-1 and TRBJ1-6; D is ambiguous. Trimming took off 3 bases at V and 11 bases at J, with 12 bases between the two ends. The CDR3 is 13 residues long. Germline CDR1 is SGHRS and CDR2 is YFSETQ. CDR3 in amino acids: CASSSTGLPPLHF. The DNA for the CDR3 is TGCGCCAGCAGCTCCACGGGGTTGCCACCCCTCCACTTT.

This rearrangement joins TRBV5-1 to TRBJ1-2; D is unresolved. Between the trimmed V and J ends, which lost 4 bases and 5 bases, there was a span of 18 bases. Per germline, CDR1 SGHRS and CDR2 YFSETQ. CDR3 size: 15 residues. The chain's CDR3 is CASSGPTVPSYGYTF. As DNA, the CDR3 is TGCGCCAGCAGCGGACCGACCGTACCTTCTTATGGCTACACCTTC. The variable domain in full, with the rest retrieved from reference TRBV5-1 and TRBJ1-2, is KAGVTQTPRYLIKTRGQQVTLSCSPISGHRSVSWYQQTPGQGLQFLFEYFSETQRNKGNFPGRFSGRQFSNSRSEMNVSTLELGDSALYLCASSGPTVPSYGYTFGSGTRLTVV.

This rearrangement joins TRBV6-1 to TRBJ2-7; the match to TRBD2 covers 7 bases. Germline-derived CDR1 and CDR2 are MNHNS and SASEGT. The J segment lost 2 bases and the V segment lost 5 bases, leaving 9 bases of the junction unmatched. CDR3 length: 15 residues. The DNA for the CDR3 is TGTGCCAGCAGTAATCCGGGGGGACCTCCCTACGAGCAGTACTTC. Amino acids: CASSNPGGPPYEQYF.

The chain carries TRBV7-8 and TRBJ2-2; 7 nucleotides align to TRBD2. V was pared by 3 bases and J by 0 bases, with 7 bases of the junction left unmatched. Germline V gene lookup returns CDR1 SGHVS and CDR2 FQNEAQ. This CDR3 is 17 amino acids long. CDR3 amino acids: CASSLGALAANTGELFF. The CDR3 bases are TGTGCCAGCAGCTTGGGTGCTCTAGCGGCGAACACCGGGGAGCTGTTTTTT. The whole variable domain, remainder taken from reference TRBV7-8 and TRBJ2-2, is GAGVSQSPRYKVAKRGQDVALRCDPISGHVSLFWYQQALGQGPEFLTYFQNEAQLDKSGLPSDRFFAERPEGSVSTLKIQRTQQEDSAVYLCASSLGALAANTGELFFGEGSRLTVL.